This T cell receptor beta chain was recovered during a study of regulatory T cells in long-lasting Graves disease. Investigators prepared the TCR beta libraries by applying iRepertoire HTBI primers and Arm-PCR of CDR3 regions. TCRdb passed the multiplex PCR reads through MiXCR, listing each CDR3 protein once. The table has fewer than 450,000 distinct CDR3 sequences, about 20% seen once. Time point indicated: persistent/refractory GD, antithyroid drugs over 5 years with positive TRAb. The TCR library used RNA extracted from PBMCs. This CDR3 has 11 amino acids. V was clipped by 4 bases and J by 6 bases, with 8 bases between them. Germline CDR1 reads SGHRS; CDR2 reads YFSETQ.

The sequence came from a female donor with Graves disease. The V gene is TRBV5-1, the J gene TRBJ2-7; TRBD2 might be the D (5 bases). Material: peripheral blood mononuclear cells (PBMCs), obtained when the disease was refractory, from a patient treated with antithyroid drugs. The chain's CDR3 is CASSRGGEQYF. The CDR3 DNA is TGCGCCAGCAGCCGTGGAGGCGAGCAGTACTTC.